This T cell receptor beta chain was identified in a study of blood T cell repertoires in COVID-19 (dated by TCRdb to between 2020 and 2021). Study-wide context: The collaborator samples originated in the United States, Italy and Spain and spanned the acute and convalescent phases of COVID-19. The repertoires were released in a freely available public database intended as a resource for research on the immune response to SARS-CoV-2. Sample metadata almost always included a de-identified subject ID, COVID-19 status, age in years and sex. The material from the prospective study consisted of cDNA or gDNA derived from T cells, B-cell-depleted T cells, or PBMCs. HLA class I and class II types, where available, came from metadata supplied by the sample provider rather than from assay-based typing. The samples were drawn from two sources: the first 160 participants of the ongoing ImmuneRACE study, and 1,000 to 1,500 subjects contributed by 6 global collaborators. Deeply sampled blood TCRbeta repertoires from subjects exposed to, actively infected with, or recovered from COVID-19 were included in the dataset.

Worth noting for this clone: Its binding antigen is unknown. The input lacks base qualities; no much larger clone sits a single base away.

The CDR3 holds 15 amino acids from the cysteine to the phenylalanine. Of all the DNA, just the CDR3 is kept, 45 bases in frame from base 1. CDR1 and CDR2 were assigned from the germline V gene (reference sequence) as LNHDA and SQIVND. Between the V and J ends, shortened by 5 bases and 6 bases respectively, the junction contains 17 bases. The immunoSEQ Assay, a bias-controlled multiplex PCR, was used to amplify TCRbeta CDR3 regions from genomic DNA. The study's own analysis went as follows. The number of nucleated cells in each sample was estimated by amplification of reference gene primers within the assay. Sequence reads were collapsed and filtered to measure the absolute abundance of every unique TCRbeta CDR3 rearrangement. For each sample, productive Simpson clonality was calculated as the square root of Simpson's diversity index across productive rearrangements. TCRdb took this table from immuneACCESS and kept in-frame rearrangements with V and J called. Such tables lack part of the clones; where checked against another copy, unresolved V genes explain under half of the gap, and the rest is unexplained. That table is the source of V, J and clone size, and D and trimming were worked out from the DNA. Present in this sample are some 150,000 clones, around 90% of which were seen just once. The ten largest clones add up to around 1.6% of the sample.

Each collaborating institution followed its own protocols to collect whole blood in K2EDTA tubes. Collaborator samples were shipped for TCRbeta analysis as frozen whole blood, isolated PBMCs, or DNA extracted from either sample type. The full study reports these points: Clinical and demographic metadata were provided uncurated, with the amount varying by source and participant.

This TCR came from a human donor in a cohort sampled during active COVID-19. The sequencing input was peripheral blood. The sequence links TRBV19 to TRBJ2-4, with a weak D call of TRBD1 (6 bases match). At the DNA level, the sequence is TGTGCCAGTAGTGCCCTCAGGGGTGTAGGAAACATTCAGTACTTC. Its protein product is CASSALRGVGNIQYF.